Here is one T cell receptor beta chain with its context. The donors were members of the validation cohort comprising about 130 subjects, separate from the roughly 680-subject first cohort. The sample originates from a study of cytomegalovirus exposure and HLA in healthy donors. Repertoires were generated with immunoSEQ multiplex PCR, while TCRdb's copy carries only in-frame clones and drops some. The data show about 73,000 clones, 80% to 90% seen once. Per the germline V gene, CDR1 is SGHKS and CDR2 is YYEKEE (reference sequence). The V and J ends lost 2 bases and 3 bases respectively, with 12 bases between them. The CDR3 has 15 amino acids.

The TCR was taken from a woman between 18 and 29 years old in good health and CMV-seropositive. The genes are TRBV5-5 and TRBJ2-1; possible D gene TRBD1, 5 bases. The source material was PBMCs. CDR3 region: CASSFQGADYNEQFF. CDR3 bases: TGTGCCAGCAGCTTCCAGGGTGCGGACTACAATGAGCAGTTCTTC.